The next 12 T cell receptor beta chains were all read from a single sample in a study of molecular identifiers for immune sequencing clone quantification (dated by TCRdb to 2017 to 2018). Libraries were constructed by PCR. The instrument was an Illumina HiSeq 4000. The raw public data were reprocessed by TCRdb itself: fastp quality trimming at Q25, MiXCR clonotype calling, in-frame beta chains only. All rows with the same CDR3 protein become a single entry with the most common DNA and genes. In this sample the table shows 50,000 to 65,000 distinct CDR3 sequences, about 25% of which occur a single time. The ten top clones hold under 2% of the sample. Source material: naive CD8+ T cells from blood, with Jurkat cell RNA spiked in. The intended sense of this specimen's cell subset or site label: FACS-sorted CD8+CD4-CCR7+CD45RA+ naive T cells. Receptors were obtained from a human donor in good health. Some libraries in this study had Jurkat cell RNA spiked in.

This clonotype was detected a few times. A read error is possible here, since a much larger clone lies one base away. The chain couples TRBV6-2 or TRBV6-3 to TRBJ1-2, with D hard to call. This CDR3 region has 16 residues. Germline V lookup: CDR1 MNHEY, CDR2 SVGEGT. CDR3 coding DNA: TGTGCCAGCGGTTACTCGATTGCTGCGAGGGACTATGGCTACACCTTC. Amino acid sequence: CASGYSIAARDYGYTF.

This chain uses TRBV6-5 with TRBJ2-2; the D is unclear. The CDR3 has 19 residues. CDR1 is MNHEY and CDR2 is SVGAGI in the germline V gene. V lost 0 bases to trimming and J lost 0 bases, with 17 bases between them. The CDR3 nucleotides are TGTGCCAGCAGTTACTCGAGACGAAATGAATACTCGAACACCGGGGAGCTGTTTTTT. This codes for CASSYSRRNEYSNTGELFF.

Turning to this clonotype: A read error may explain this, as a much larger clone is one base away. The chain couples TRBV7-9 to TRBJ2-7; D possibly corresponds to TRBD1 (6 bases). V dropped 4 bases and J dropped 3 bases, with 13 bases sitting between them. The CDR3 sequence is 14 residues long. Germline CDR1 and CDR2: SEHNR and FQNEAQ (reference sequence). The CDR3 reads CASSSQGHIYEQYF. CDR3 DNA sequence: TGTGCCAGCAGCTCTCAGGGACACATCTACGAGCAGTACTTC.

There are many counts of this clonotype. The chain has TRBV12-3 or TRBV12-4 and TRBJ2-5, with D tentatively TRBD2 (6 bases). V dropped 4 bases and J dropped 5 bases, with 17 bases sitting between them. The CDR3 covers 15 residues. The CDR3 protein is CASSSTFYGSETQYF. Here the CDR3 DNA reads TGTGCCAGCAGTTCCACGTTTTACGGGAGTGAGACCCAGTACTTC.

Regarding this clonotype: A much bigger clone sits one base away, suggesting this may be a read error. This CDR3 is missing its conserved last phenylalanine or tryptophan, likely due to a read error. This chain uses TRBV23-1 with TRBJ2-7; 11 nucleotides line up with TRBD1. TRBV23-1 is given ORF status, its function remaining uncertain. The V segment lost 2 bases and the J segment 6 bases; nucleotides outside the gene matches: 6. This CDR3 contains 15 residues. CDR3 sequence: CASSQRTGGAGEQYL. The CDR3 nucleotides read TGCGCCAGCAGTCAACGGACAGGGGGCGCGGGCGAGCAGTACCTC.

On this clonotype: A read error may explain this, as a much larger clone is one base away. The chain recombines TRBV7-9 with TRBJ1-3; a possible D gene is TRBD1 (5 bases). The CDR3 length is 15 residues. CDR1 is SEHNR and CDR2 is FQNEAQ in the germline V gene (reference sequence). CDR3 in DNA: TGTGCCAGCAGCTTAATAGGAGGACATGGAACCACCATATATTTT. Protein sequence: CASSLIGGHGTTIYF.

This clonotype was detected ten times or more. The chain recombines TRBV30 with TRBJ2-2, with 8 nucleotides matching TRBD1. Unmatched junction bases numbered 4, after V lost 1 base and J lost 3 bases. Germline assignment: CDR1 GTSNPN and CDR2 SVGIG (reference sequence). The CDR3 extends over 15 amino acids. The CDR3 DNA reads TGTGCCTGGAGTGATGGACAGGGATACACCGGGGAGCTGTTTTTT. Protein product: CAWSDGQGYTGELFF.

This clonotype has a count of ten or more. The chain links TRBV19 to TRBJ2-5, with D unclear. This CDR3 spans 13 amino acids. Germline V CDR1 and CDR2: LNHDA, SQIVND (reference sequence). V gave up 5 bases and J gave up 5 bases, with 12 bases separating them. The CDR3 region has the DNA TGTGCCAGTAGTTGGTCGCCTATGGAGACCCAGTACTTC. Translation: CASSWSPMETQYF.

This clonotype has a count of ten or more. The genes are TRBV20-1 and TRBJ1-5; D ambiguous. V was shortened by 5 bases and J by 6 bases, with 17 bases between the two germline ends. From germline, CDR1 is DFQATT and CDR2 SNEGSKA (reference sequence). This CDR3 is built from 14 residues. CDR3 residues: CSAGIPGSSQPQHF. CDR3 bases: TGCAGTGCTGGTATCCCTGGGAGTAGTCAGCCCCAGCATTTT.

In regard to this clonotype: Just one base apart from a much larger clone, this may be a read error. CDR3 in amino acids: CAASDRTSGYTDTQYF. Here the CDR3 DNA reads TGTGCCGCCAGTGATAGGACTAGCGGATACACAGATACGCAGTATTTT. The genes are TRBV24-1 and TRBJ2-3; 10 bases are shared with TRBD2. CDR3 length: 16 residues. Germline V gives CDR1 KGHDR, CDR2 SFDVKD.

Of note for this clonotype: Since the CDR3 does not end with the conserved phenylalanine or tryptophan, this likely comes from a read error. Because the CDR3's place on the DNA is in doubt, the DNA is left out and the CDR3 is given as listed by TCRdb. The V gene is TRBV11-2, the J gene TRBJ2-1; the table's D call of TRBD2 was not tested on the DNA. The CDR3 has 16 amino acids, counting both end residues. Germline CDR1 is SGHAT and CDR2 is FQNNGV. The CDR3 region is CASSLVGGGAPNERFL.

This clonotype appeared many times. The V and J genes are TRBV7-9 and TRBJ1-5; D is uncertain. Germline V gene lookup returns CDR1 SEHNR and CDR2 FQNEAQ (reference sequence). The ends were cut back, 5 bases at V and 0 bases at J, with 8 bases in the middle. There are 14 residues in the CDR3. The CDR3 spells CASSPGFSNQPQHF. The CDR3 DNA reads TGTGCCAGCAGCCCGGGGTTTAGCAATCAGCCCCAGCATTTT.